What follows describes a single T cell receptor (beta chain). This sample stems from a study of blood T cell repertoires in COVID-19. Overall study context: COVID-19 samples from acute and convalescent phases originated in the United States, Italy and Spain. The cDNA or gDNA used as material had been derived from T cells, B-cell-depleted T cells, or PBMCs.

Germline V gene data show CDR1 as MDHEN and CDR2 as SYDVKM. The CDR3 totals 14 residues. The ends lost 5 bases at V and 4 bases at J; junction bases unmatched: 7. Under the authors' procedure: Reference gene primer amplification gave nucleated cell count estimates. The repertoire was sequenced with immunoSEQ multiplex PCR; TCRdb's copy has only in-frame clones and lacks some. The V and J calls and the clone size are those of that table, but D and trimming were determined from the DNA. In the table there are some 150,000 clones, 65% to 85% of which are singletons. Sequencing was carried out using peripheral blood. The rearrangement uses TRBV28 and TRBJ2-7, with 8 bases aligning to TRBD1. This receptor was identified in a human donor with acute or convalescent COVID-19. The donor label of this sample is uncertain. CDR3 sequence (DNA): TGTGCCAGCAGTCCGCCAGGGGGCGGATACGAGCAGTACTTC. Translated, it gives CASSPPGGGYEQYF.